This entry lists 21 T cell receptor beta chains sequenced from one sample in a study of T cell repertoires in ileal Crohn's disease. Profiled with immunoSEQ multiplex PCR; TCRdb holds only in-frame clones, not every one. The profile shows about 5,200 clones, roughly 79% of them singletons. Sequencing was done on a sample of ileal tissue. The source is an adult with Crohn's disease.

The chain employs TRBV7-9 and TRBJ2-2; tentatively, D is TRBD2 (6 bases). Germline V lookup: CDR1 SEHNR, CDR2 FQNEAQ (reference sequence). Deletions cut 3 bases from V and 2 bases from J, with 10 bases between. CDR3 length equals 15 residues. The CDR3 spells CASSFGGVNTGELFF. The CDR3 DNA follows: TGTGCCAGCAGCTTCGGAGGGGTAAACACCGGGGAGCTGTTTTTT.

The chain is built from TRBV6-5 and TRBJ2-7; a possible D gene is TRBD1 (6 bases). The CDR3 is made up of 15 amino acids. Germline CDR1 and CDR2: MNHEY and SVGAGI. Trimming shortened V by 2 bases and J by 2 bases, and 13 bases separated the two germline ends. The CDR3 coding sequence is TGTGCCAGCAGTTACCGAGGACAGCTGCCCTACGAGCAGTACTTC. As protein: CASSYRGQLPYEQYF.

The rearrangement uses TRBV9 and TRBJ1-5; 8 nucleotides line up with TRBD1. This CDR3 has 14 residues. CDR1 and CDR2 (germline): SGDLS, YYNGEE. J gave up 7 bases and V 0 bases, and 3 bases lay outside the gene matches. The CDR3 loop is CASSVGTGRQPQHF. The CDR3, as DNA: TGTGCCAGCAGCGTAGGGACAGGGAGGCAGCCCCAGCATTTT.

This clone was recorded a few times. CDR3 in amino acids: CASSRGIDADTQYF. The CDR3 nucleotides are TGTGCCAGTAGCCGGGGGATCGATGCAGATACGCAGTATTTT. The rearrangement joins TRBV19 to TRBJ2-3; D may be TRBD2 (6 bases). V lost 6 bases, J lost 4 bases, and 14 bases lay in between. CDR1 and CDR2 from the germline V gene are LNHDA and SQIVND (reference sequence). This CDR3 contains 14 residues. Complete variable domain (other parts from reference TRBV19 and TRBJ2-3): DGGITQSPKYLFRKEGQNVTLSCEQNLNHDAMYWYRQDPGQGLRLIYYSQIVNDFQKGDIAEGYSVSREKKESFPLTVTSAQKNPTAFYLCASSRGIDADTQYFGPGTRLTVL.

V usage is TRBV6-6 and J usage is TRBJ2-1; 12 positions match TRBD1. Germline loops: CDR1 MNHNY, CDR2 SVGAGI (reference sequence). This CDR3 comprises 15 residues. J gave up 10 bases and V 1 base, and 5 bases lay outside the gene matches. The CDR3 DNA reads as TGTGCCAGCAGTTACTTGGGACAGGGGGCGGAGGAGCAGTTCTTC. It translates to CASSYLGQGAEEQFF.

Of note for this clone: Additional DNA sequences in this sample encode the identical CDR3. The genes are TRBV5-1 and TRBJ1-4, with 7 bases fitting TRBD1. CDR1 SGHRS and CDR2 YFSETQ come from the germline V gene. This CDR3 is built from 14 residues. With 4 bases clipped from V and 5 bases from J, the junction kept 5 bases outside the gene matches. The CDR3 reads CASSPGQNNEKLFF. The DNA for the CDR3 is TGCGCCAGCAGCCCGGGACAGAACAATGAAAAACTGTTTTTT.

This rearrangement joins TRBV18 to TRBJ2-1, with TRBD2 matching over 9 bases. The junction had 5 bases not matched to a gene; V was cut back by 3 bases and J by 8 bases. The germline gives CDR1 KGHSH, CDR2 LQKENI. This CDR3 contains 14 residues. This CDR3 reads CASSPGTSSHEQFF. The CDR3 coding sequence is TGTGCCAGCTCACCCGGGACTAGCTCGCATGAGCAGTTCTTC.

This chain links TRBV6-6 with TRBJ2-5; the match to TRBD1 covers 11 bases. The germline V gene has CDR1 MNHNY and CDR2 SVGAGI (reference sequence). The J segment lost 5 bases and the V segment lost 4 bases, leaving 9 bases of the junction unmatched. The CDR3 has 16 amino acids. CDR3 DNA sequence: TGTGCCAGCAGTTCCCCTAGGACAGGGGGCCGGGAGACCCAGTACTTC. Amino acids: CASSSPRTGGRETQYF.

This chain uses TRBV7-9 with TRBJ1-5, with D perhaps TRBD1 (5 bases). The CDR3 consists of 13 residues. Trimming removed 3 bases at V and 6 bases at J, with 9 bases between. From germline, CDR1 is SEHNR and CDR2 FQNEAQ (reference sequence). CDR3 in amino acids: CASSLGGVQPQHF. CDR3 bases: TGTGCCAGCAGCTTGGGAGGGGTTCAGCCCCAGCATTTT.

The rearrangement links TRBV15 to TRBJ2-5, with D unclear. The tail of the sequence fits TRBJ2-7 better, so the J call may be wrong. The CDR3 is 14 residues long. Germline values: CDR1 LNHNV, CDR2 YYDKDF (reference sequence). The CDR3 protein is CATSRAYSSYEQYF. In DNA, the CDR3 is TGTGCCACCAGCAGAGCATACAGCTCCTACGAGCAGTACTTC.

The chain joins TRBV15 to TRBJ2-4; 7 bases line up with TRBD1. The CDR3 has 12 residues. V was pared by 9 bases and J by 4 bases, with 3 bases of the junction left unmatched. CDR1 and CDR2 (germline): LNHNV, YYDKDF (reference sequence). In DNA, the CDR3 is TGTGCCACGGCGGACAGGAAAAACATTCAGTACTTC. This codes for CATADRKNIQYF.

The chain combines TRBV2 with TRBJ2-2; no clear D. Looked up from germline, CDR1 is SNHLY and CDR2 is FYNNEI. This CDR3 region has 12 residues. With 11 bases removed from V and 4 bases from J, the gap between germline ends came to 11 bases. This CDR3 reads CADKGTTGELFF. The CDR3 nucleotides are TGTGCCGACAAAGGCACCACCGGGGAGCTGTTTTTT.

The V gene is TRBV4-2, the J gene TRBJ2-1; TRBD2 aligns across 12 bases. Germline V CDR1 and CDR2: LGHNA, YNFKEQ. Trimming removed 0 bases from V and 5 bases from J; junction bases left unmatched: 5. This CDR3 is built from 17 residues. DNA of the CDR3: TGTGCCAGCAGCCAAGAGGCTAGCGGGAGGGTCAACAATGAGCAGTTCTTC. Its translation: CASSQEASGRVNNEQFF.

V gene TRBV11-2 combines with J gene TRBJ2-7; 8 positions agree with TRBD1. Per the germline V gene, CDR1 is SGHAT and CDR2 is FQNNGV. V was clipped by 1 base and J by 5 bases; unmatched bases: 1. The CDR3 has 13 residues. CDR3 in DNA: TGTGCCAGCAGCTTAGGACAGGGGAACGAGCAGTACTTC. Translating it yields CASSLGQGNEQYF.

This chain connects TRBV4-1 to TRBJ1-4; 9 positions match TRBD1. V was pared by 0 bases and J by 8 bases, with 7 bases of the junction left unmatched. Germline lookup yields CDR1 MGHRA and CDR2 YSYEKL. The CDR3 spans 16 residues. CDR3 residues: CASSQDSGTGYEKLFF. The DNA for the CDR3 is TGCGCCAGCAGCCAAGATAGTGGGACAGGGTACGAAAAACTGTTTTTT.

This clone was recorded once. The genes are TRBV7-2 and TRBJ1-1, with D hard to call. Trimming pared 5 bases from V and 5 bases from J, leaving 6 bases between. The CDR3 covers 11 residues. The germline V gene has CDR1 SGHTA and CDR2 FQGNSA. CDR3 loop: CASSPRTEAFF. DNA of the CDR3: TGTGCCAGCAGCCCTAGAACTGAAGCTTTCTTT. The variable domain in full, completed from reference TRBV7-2 and TRBJ1-1, reads GAGVSQSPSNKVTEKGKDVELRCDPISGHTALYWYRQSLGQGLEFLIYFQGNSAPDKSGLPSDRFSAERTGGSVSTLTIQRTQQEDSAVYLCASSPRTEAFFGQGTRLTVV.

The V gene is TRBV5-1, the J gene TRBJ2-1, with 7 bases matching TRBD2. The length of the CDR3 is 14 residues. The trim removed 0 bases at V and 7 bases at J, leaving 4 bases unmatched. Germline V lookup: CDR1 SGHRS, CDR2 YFSETQ. The DNA for the CDR3 is TGCGCCAGCAGCTTGGTTGCGGGACTAAATGAGCAGTTCTTC. This encodes CASSLVAGLNEQFF.

The rearrangement uses TRBV5-4 and TRBJ2-7; TRBD2 agrees at 8 bases. The V segment lost 0 bases and the J segment 1 base; nucleotides outside the gene matches: 3. The CDR3 sequence is 15 residues long. Germline CDR1 and CDR2: SGHNT and YYREEE (reference sequence). DNA for the CDR3: TGTGCCAGCAGCTTGGCTGGGACTAGATCCTACGAGCAGTACTTC. Amino acid sequence: CASSLAGTRSYEQYF.

The chain joins TRBV6-1 to TRBJ2-3; possible D gene TRBD1, 6 bases. CDR1 MNHNS and CDR2 SASEGT come from the germline V gene. V was shortened by 3 bases and J by 2 bases, with 15 bases between the two germline ends. The CDR3 has 16 amino acids. This CDR3 reads CASSELGVGHTDTQYF. The CDR3 nucleotides are TGTGCCAGCAGTGAGTTGGGGGTGGGACACACAGATACGCAGTATTTT.

The V gene is TRBV28, the J gene TRBJ1-5; D call uncertain. Germline values: CDR1 MDHEN, CDR2 SYDVKM. V gave up 7 bases and J gave up 6 bases, with 13 bases separating them. The CDR3 sequence is 13 residues long. The CDR3 nucleotides read TGTGCCAGCATGGAGAAGAGGTTTCAGCCCCAGCATTTT. Its translation is CASMEKRFQPQHF.

The J gene is TRBJ2-5, the V gene TRBV6-6; weak D call: TRBD2 (6 bases). V lost 5 bases and J 3 bases, leaving 10 bases between the germline ends. The CDR3 has 13 amino acids. The germline gives CDR1 MNHNY, CDR2 SVGAGI (reference sequence). CDR3 protein: CASSLLAKETQYF. Written as DNA, the CDR3 is TGTGCCAGCAGTCTACTAGCTAAAGAGACCCAGTACTTC.